This is a list of T cell receptor beta chains from one sample in a study of cytomegalovirus exposure and HLA in healthy donors. Assay used: immunoSEQ multiplex PCR; TCRdb lists only in-frame clones, some missing. The data show about 160,000 clones, with roughly 80% seen just once and roughly 2% held by the top ten. The material sequenced was PBMCs. Receptors were obtained from a human donor in good health. Both conserved end residues are part of each CDR3. A D gene is named only where the DNA matches it firmly. The size of a clone is reported for some rows only, either as once, few or many, or as a class for expanded clones.

TRBJ1-1 | TRBV10-1 | NA | NA | CARSQENTEAFF | TGCGCCAGGAGCCAGGAGAACACTGAAGCTTTCTTT
TRBJ1-1 | TRBV5-6 | TRBD1 | NA | CASSLTGVDTEAFF | TGTGCCAGCAGCTTGACAGGGGTGGACACTGAAGCTTTCTTT
TRBJ2-3 | TRBV7-9 | TRBD2 | NA | CASSPSRGVVSDTQYF | TGTGCCAGCAGCCCCAGCCGGGGGGTGGTTTCAGATACGCAGTATTTT
TRBJ2-3 | TRBV6-1 | TRBD2 | NA | CASRFRDYLLDTQYF | TGTGCCAGCCGCTTCCGGGACTACCTTCTGGATACGCAGTATTTT
TRBJ1-1 | TRBV14 | NA | NA | CASSQARFANTEAFF | TGTGCCAGCAGCCAAGCTAGATTCGCCAACACTGAAGCTTTCTTT
TRBJ1-6 | TRBV5-6 | TRBD1 | NA | CASSLDTGEASPLHF | TGTGCCAGCAGCTTGGATACAGGGGAGGCTTCACCCCTCCACTTT
TRBJ2-7 | TRBV25-1 | NA | once | CASSDPGQAGEQYF | TGTGCCAGCAGCGACCCGGGTCAGGCGGGGGAGCAGTACTTC
TRBJ2-3 | TRBV7-2 | NA | NA | CASSSRQVQSYTDTQYF | TGTGCCAGCAGCTCCCGCCAAGTACAGAGTTACACAGATACGCAGTATTTT
TRBJ2-3 | TRBV4-1 | NA | NA | CASSPTDPDTQYF | TGCGCCAGCAGCCCGACAGACCCAGATACGCAGTATTTT
TRBJ2-1 | TRBV5-4 | TRBD2 | NA | CASSLLAGGPTHNEQFF | TGTGCCAGCAGCTTACTAGCGGGGGGGCCTACGCACAATGAGCAGTTCTTC
TRBJ2-5 | TRBV11-2 | TRBD2 | NA | CASSLGLAGGSSSETQYF | TGTGCCAGCAGCTTAGGACTAGCGGGGGGGTCTAGTTCGGAGACCCAGTACTTC
TRBJ2-3 | TRBV6-5 | TRBD2 | NA | CASSYSQRGGVRPQYF | TGTGCCAGCAGTTACTCGCAGCGGGGGGGCGTCCGTCCGCAGTATTTT
TRBJ1-5 | TRBV6-1 | TRBD1 | NA | CASSVTGTGVISNQPQHF | TGTGCCAGCAGTGTCACCGGGACAGGGGTAATAAGCAATCAGCCCCAGCATTTT
TRBJ2-7 | TRBV7-8 | NA | NA | CASSGDTTVREQYF | TGTGCCAGCAGCGGGGACACGACGGTACGCGAGCAGTACTTC
TRBJ1-4 | TRBV20-1 | TRBD1 | NA | CLAAGGEKLFF | TGCCTGGCGGCAGGGGGCGAAAAACTGTTTTTT
TRBJ1-5 | TRBV25-1 | NA | NA | CASSDRQDSNQPQHF | TGTGCCAGCAGTGACCGACAGGATAGCAATCAGCCCCAGCATTTT
TRBJ2-7 | TRBV4-1 | NA | NA | CASRQSSSSYEQYF | TGCGCCAGCAGACAGTCGTCGTCCTCCTACGAGCAGTACTTC
TRBJ1-4 | TRBV7-2 | NA | NA | CASSLGTRGEKLFF | TGTGCCAGCAGCCTCGGGACAAGGGGTGAAAAACTGTTTTTT
TRBJ2-7 | TRBV29-1 | NA | few | CSVDPQGTGEQYF | TGCAGCGTTGACCCTCAAGGAACAGGCGAGCAGTACTTC
TRBJ1-1 | TRBV5-1 | NA | NA | CASSLEGMWTEAFF | TGCGCCAGCAGCTTGGAGGGGATGTGGACTGAAGCTTTCTTT
TRBJ1-1 | TRBV6-1 | NA | NA | CASSEPGILAFF | TGTGCCAGCAGTGAACCAGGGATTCTTGCTTTCTTT
TRBJ1-4 | TRBV7-6 | NA | NA | CASSVQGNQGEKLFF | TGTGCCAGCAGCGTGCAGGGGAATCAAGGTGAAAAACTGTTTTTT
TRBJ1-1 | TRBV19 | NA | NA | CASSMLEGTEAFF | TGTGCCAGTAGTATGCTCGAGGGCACTGAAGCTTTCTTT
TRBJ1-2 | TRBV5-1 | TRBD1 | NA | CASSYDRGNYGYTF | TGCGCCAGCAGCTACGACAGGGGGAACTATGGCTACACCTTC
TRBJ1-3 | TRBV7-6 | TRBD1 | NA | CASSRGQGESGNTIYF | TGTGCCAGCAGCCGGGGACAGGGGGAATCTGGAAACACCATATATTTT
TRBJ1-1 | TRBV5-4 | NA | NA | CASSLFGGKNTEAFF | TGTGCCAGCAGCTTGTTCGGGGGGAAGAACACTGAAGCTTTCTTT
TRBJ1-2 | TRBV6-5 | NA | NA | CASSYSSYSYGYTF | TGTGCCAGCAGTTACTCGAGCTACAGCTATGGCTACACCTTC
TRBJ2-5 | TRBV5-4 | TRBD1 | NA | CASRTGGQGGETQYF | TGTGCCAGCAGGACGGGGGGACAGGGCGGGGAGACCCAGTACTTC
TRBJ1-2 | TRBV2 | TRBD1 | few | CASNLDRDNGYTF | TGTGCCAGCAATTTGGACAGGGATAATGGCTACACCTTC
TRBJ1-1 | TRBV27 | NA | NA | CASSLQGEGTEAFF | TGTGCCAGCAGTCTACAGGGAGAGGGGACTGAAGCTTTCTTT
TRBJ2-1 | TRBV4-2 | NA | few | CASSQEGQGGNEQFF | TGTGCCAGCAGCCAAGAAGGGCAGGGGGGCAATGAGCAGTTCTTC
TRBJ1-2 | TRBV19 | NA | NA | CASRLGGLYGYTF | TGTGCCTCGAGACTCGGGGGACTTTATGGCTACACCTTC
TRBJ1-4 | TRBV2 | TRBD1 | NA | CASRGQGATNEKLFF | TGTGCCAGCCGAGGACAGGGTGCAACTAATGAAAAACTGTTTTTT
TRBJ2-1 | TRBV5-4 | NA | NA | CASRLGQGNEQFF | TGTGCCAGCAGGCTTGGACAAGGCAATGAGCAGTTCTTC
TRBJ2-2 | TRBV15 | TRBD2 | NA | CATSRPGGVRTGELFF | TGTGCCACCAGCAGACCGGGGGGGGTGCGGACCGGGGAGCTGTTTTTT
TRBJ2-5 | TRBV5-1 | NA | NA | CASSLAVETQYF | TGCGCCAGCAGCTTGGCCGTGGAGACCCAGTACTTC
TRBJ2-7 | TRBV6-1 | NA | NA | CASSEARGEQYF | TGTGCCAGCAGTGAAGCTAGGGGGGAGCAGTACTTC
TRBJ1-1 | TRBV5-1 | TRBD1 | NA | CASNIGTGNTEAFF | TGCGCCAGCAACATTGGGACAGGGAACACTGAAGCTTTCTTT
TRBJ1-1 | TRBV5-6 | NA | NA | CASSPDSQEEAFF | TGTGCCAGCAGTCCGGACAGCCAAGAAGAAGCTTTCTTT
TRBJ2-7 | TRBV5-4 | TRBD1 | few | CASSLGRGYHEQYF | TGTGCCAGCAGCTTGGGCAGGGGGTATCACGAGCAGTACTTC
TRBJ2-7 | TRBV5-6 | NA | few | CASSLLVSNYEQYF | TGTGCCAGCAGCTTGTTGGTCAGTAACTACGAGCAGTACTTC
TRBJ2-5 | TRBV10-3 | NA | NA | CAIRRGETQYF | TGTGCCATCAGAAGAGGGGAGACCCAGTACTTC
TRBJ2-5 | TRBV5-1 | NA | few | CASSDSGRSQETQYF | TGCGCCAGCAGCGATTCGGGGAGGAGCCAAGAGACCCAGTACTTC
TRBJ2-1 | TRBV11-2 | TRBD1 | NA | CASSDLAGTGGHEQFF | TGTGCCAGCAGCGACCTGGCCGGGACAGGGGGCCATGAGCAGTTCTTC
TRBJ2-6 | TRBV5-1 | NA | NA | CASSLLPRQTSGANVLTF | TGCGCCAGCAGCTTACTCCCTAGACAGACCTCTGGGGCCAACGTCCTGACTTTC
TRBJ2-2 | TRBV7-2 | TRBD1 | NA | CASSPGTGMTGELFF | TGTGCCAGCAGCCCTGGGACAGGCATGACCGGGGAGCTGTTTTTT
TRBJ1-1 | TRBV9 | NA | NA | CASSGGDTEAFF | TGTGCCAGCAGCGGCGGGGACACTGAAGCTTTCTTT
TRBJ2-7 | TRBV19 | NA | once | CASSIGQGTYEQYF | TGTGCCAGTAGTATAGGTCAGGGGACCTACGAGCAGTACTTC